This T cell receptor beta chain was documented in a study of vaccination effects on CD4 cells after COVID-19. In the ViraFEST assay, antigen-specific CD4+ clonotypes were identified by expansion after peptide-pool stimulation. Investigators separated out CD4+ T cells once more than nine days of culture had passed. Two doses of either BNT162b2 or mRNA-1273 were given to each participant. Both day 3 and day 7 saw half the medium replaced with IL-2 medium. TCRdb's copy holds only in-frame clones and misses some; the assay was immunoSEQ multiplex PCR. Of 17,000 or so clones listed, 70% are singletons. From germline, CDR1 is MNHNS and CDR2 SASEGT. With 1 base removed from V and 6 bases from J, the gap between germline ends came to 16 bases. This CDR3 spans 16 amino acids. In the case of this clone: The antigen remains unidentified.

Sequencing was performed on CD4+ T cells from PBMCs cultured with SARS-CoV-2 spike peptides, taken after COVID-19 vaccination. The source is a human donor who received a COVID-19 vaccine. The V call is TRBV6-1, the J call TRBJ1-5; D might be TRBD1 (6 bases). The CDR3 protein is CASSEEVGAGFQPQHF. The CDR3 DNA sequence: TGTGCCAGCAGTGAAGAAGTGGGGGCGGGTTTTCAGCCCCAGCATTTT.